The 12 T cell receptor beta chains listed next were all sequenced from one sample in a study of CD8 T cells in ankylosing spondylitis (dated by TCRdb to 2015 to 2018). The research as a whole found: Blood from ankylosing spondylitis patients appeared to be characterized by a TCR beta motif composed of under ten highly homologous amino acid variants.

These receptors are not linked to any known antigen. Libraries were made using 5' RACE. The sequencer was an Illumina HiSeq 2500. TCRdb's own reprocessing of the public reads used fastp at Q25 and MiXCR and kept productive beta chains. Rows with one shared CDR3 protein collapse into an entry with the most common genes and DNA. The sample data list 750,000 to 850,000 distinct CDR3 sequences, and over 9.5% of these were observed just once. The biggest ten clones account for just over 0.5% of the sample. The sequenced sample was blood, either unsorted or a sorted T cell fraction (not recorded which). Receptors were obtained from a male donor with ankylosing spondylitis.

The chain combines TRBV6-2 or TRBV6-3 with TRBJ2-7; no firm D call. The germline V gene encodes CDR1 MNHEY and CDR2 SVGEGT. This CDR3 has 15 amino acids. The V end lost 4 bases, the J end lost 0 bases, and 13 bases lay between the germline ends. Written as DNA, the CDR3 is TGTGCCAGCAGTTCTCCCAGGCGAAACTCCTACGAGCAGTACTTC. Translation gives CASSSPRRNSYEQYF.

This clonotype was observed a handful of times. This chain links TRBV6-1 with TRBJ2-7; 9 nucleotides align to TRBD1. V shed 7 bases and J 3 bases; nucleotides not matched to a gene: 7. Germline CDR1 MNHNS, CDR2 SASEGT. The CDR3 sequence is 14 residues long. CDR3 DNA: TGTGCCAGCAATCTCCGGGACAGGGACTACGAGCAGTACTTC. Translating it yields CASNLRDRDYEQYF.

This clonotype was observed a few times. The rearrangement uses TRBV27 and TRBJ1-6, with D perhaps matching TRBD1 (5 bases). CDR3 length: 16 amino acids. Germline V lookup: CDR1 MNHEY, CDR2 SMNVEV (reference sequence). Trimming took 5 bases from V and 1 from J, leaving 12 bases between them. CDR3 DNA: TGTGCCAGCAGTGTCCAGGGAGATTCCTATAATTCACCCCTCCACTTT. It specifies CASSVQGDSYNSPLHF.

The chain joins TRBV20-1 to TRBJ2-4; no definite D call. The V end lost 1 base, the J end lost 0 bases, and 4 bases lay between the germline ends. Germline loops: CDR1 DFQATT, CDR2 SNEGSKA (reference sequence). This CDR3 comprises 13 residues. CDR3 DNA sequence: TGCAGTGCTAGAGTAGTAGCCAAAAACATTCAGTACTTC. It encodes CSARVVAKNIQYF.

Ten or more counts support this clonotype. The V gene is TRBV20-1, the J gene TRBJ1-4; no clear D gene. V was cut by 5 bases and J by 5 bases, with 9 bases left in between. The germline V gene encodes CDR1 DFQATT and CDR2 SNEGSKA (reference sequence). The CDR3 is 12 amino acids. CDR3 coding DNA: TGCAGTGCTGTACAGTCGAATGAAAAACTGTTTTTT. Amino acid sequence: CSAVQSNEKLFF.

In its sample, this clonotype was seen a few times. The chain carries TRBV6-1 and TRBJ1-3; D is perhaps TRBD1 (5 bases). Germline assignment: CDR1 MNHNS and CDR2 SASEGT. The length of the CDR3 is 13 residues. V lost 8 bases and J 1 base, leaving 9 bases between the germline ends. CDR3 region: CASGGGSGNTIYF. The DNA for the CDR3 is TGTGCCAGCGGCGGGGGGTCTGGAAACACCATATATTTT.

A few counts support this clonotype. The CDR3 DNA follows: TGTGCCAGCAGTTTATCTGGCGGGAGTGGCACCGGGGAGCTGTTTTTT. Translation: CASSLSGGSGTGELFF. The chain combines TRBV27 with TRBJ2-2, with TRBD2 matching 7 bases. This CDR3 spans 16 amino acids. Germline CDR1 MNHEY, CDR2 SMNVEV (reference sequence). J was trimmed by 4 bases and V by 0 bases; bases with no gene match: 5.

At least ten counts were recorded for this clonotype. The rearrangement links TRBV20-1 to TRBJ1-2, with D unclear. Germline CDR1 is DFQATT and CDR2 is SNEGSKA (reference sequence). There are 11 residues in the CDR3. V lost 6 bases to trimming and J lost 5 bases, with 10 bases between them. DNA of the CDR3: TGCAGTGCGGGCTCGGGGTATGGCTACACCTTC. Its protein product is CSAGSGYGYTF.

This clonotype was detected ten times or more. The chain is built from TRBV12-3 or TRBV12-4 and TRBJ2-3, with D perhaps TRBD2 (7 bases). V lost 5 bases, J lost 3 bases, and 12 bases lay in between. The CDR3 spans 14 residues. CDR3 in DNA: TGTGCCAGCAGTAAGGGAGGGGGAACAGATACGCAGTATTTT. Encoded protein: CASSKGGGTDTQYF.

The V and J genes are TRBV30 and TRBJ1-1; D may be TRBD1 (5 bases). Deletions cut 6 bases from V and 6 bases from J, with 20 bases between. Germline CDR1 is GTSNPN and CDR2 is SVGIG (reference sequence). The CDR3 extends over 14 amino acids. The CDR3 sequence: CACTRQQGEAEAFF. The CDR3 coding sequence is TGTGCCTGTACTCGACAGCAAGGGGAGGCTGAAGCTTTCTTT.

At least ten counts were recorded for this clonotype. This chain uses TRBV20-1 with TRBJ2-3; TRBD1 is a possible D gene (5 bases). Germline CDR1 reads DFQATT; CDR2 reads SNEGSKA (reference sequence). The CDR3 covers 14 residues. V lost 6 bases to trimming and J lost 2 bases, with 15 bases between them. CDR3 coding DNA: TGCAGTGCCCGCAGGGCTGCAAACACAGATACGCAGTATTTT. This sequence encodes CSARRAANTDTQYF.

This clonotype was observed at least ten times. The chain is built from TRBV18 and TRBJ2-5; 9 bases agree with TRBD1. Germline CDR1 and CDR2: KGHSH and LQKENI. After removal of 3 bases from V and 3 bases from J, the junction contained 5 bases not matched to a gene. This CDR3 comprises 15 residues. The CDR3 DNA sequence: TGTGCCAGCTCACCGGGACAGGGTTCCGAAGAGACCCAGTACTTC. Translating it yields CASSPGQGSEETQYF. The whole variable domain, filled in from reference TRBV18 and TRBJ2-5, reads NAGVMQNPRHLVRRRGQEARLRCSPMKGHSHVYWYRQLPEEGLKFMVYLQKENIIDESGMPKERFSAEFPKEGPSILRIQQVVRGDSAAYFCASSPGQGSEETQYFGPGTRLLVL.